Listed here are 13 T cell receptor beta chains from one sample, sequenced in a study of CD8 T cells in ankylosing spondylitis. Study-wide points: A motif of under ten highly homologous TCR beta variants was seen as apparently characteristic of ankylosing spondylitis blood.

Their antigens are not known. TCRdb reprocessed the 5' RACE reads with MiXCR, giving one entry per CDR3 protein. The table records about 540,000 distinct CDR3 sequences, over 9.5% of them present only once. Sequencing input: blood, either unsorted or a sorted T cell fraction (not recorded which). These receptor sequences come from a male donor with ankylosing spondylitis.

The rearrangement uses TRBV30 and TRBJ2-2; D uncertain. There are 12 residues in the CDR3. V dropped 3 bases and J dropped 5 bases, with 7 bases sitting between them. CDR1 GTSNPN and CDR2 SVGIG come from the germline V gene (reference sequence). This CDR3 reads CAWSQTTGELFF. Here the CDR3 DNA reads TGTGCCTGGAGCCAAACAACCGGGGAGCTGTTTTTT.

This clonotype has a handful of counts. This chain connects TRBV20-1 to TRBJ2-7, with D possibly TRBD1 on 6 matching bases. V lost 6 bases and J lost 6, with 15 bases in between. The CDR3 extends over 12 amino acids. Germline V lookup: CDR1 DFQATT, CDR2 SNEGSKA (reference sequence). The CDR3 reads CSASDRLVEQYF. The CDR3 DNA reads TGCAGTGCGAGCGACAGGTTGGTCGAGCAGTACTTC.

In this sample, this clonotype turned up many times. The V and J genes are TRBV7-9 and TRBJ1-5, with 7 bases that match TRBD1. Germline V gives CDR1 SEHNR, CDR2 FQNEAQ (reference sequence). J lost 0 bases, V lost 3 bases, and 5 bases had no gene match. The CDR3 covers 16 residues. The chain's CDR3 is CASSLDQGDSNQPQHF. The CDR3 nucleotides are TGTGCCAGCAGCTTGGATCAGGGGGATAGCAATCAGCCCCAGCATTTT.

The gene calls are TRBV9 and TRBJ2-3; D may be TRBD2 (6 bases). The CDR3 length is 13 residues. Trimming took 4 bases from V and 8 from J, leaving 14 bases between them. From germline, CDR1 is SGDLS and CDR2 YYNGEE. The CDR3 loop is CASSPRDFSTQYF. In nucleotides, the CDR3 is TGTGCCAGCAGCCCCCGGGACTTCTCTACGCAGTATTTT. The variable domain in full, with the rest retrieved from reference TRBV9 and TRBJ2-3, is DSGVTQTPKHLITATGQRVTLRCSPRSGDLSVYWYQQSLDQGLQFLIQYYNGEERAKGNILERFSAQQFPDLHSELNLSSLELGDSALYFCASSPRDFSTQYFGPGTRLTVL.

CDR3 sequence reads: CASSQTGGFYIQYF. The CDR3 DNA follows: TGTGCCAGCAGCCAGACAGGGGGTTTCTACATTCAGTACTTC. The chain links TRBV21-1 to TRBJ2-4; the table's TRBD1 call for D was not verified on the DNA. TRBV21-1 is a listed pseudogene. The CDR3 sequence is 14 residues long.

CDR3 DNA sequence: TGTGCCAGTAGTATGGACGTGTACTATGGCTACACCTTC. Protein sequence: CASSMDVYYGYTF. The J gene is TRBJ1-2, the V gene TRBV19, with no clear D. The CDR3 has 13 residues. Between the trimmed V and J ends, which lost 3 bases and 3 bases, there was a span of 8 bases. CDR1 and CDR2 (germline): LNHDA, SQIVND (reference sequence).

Notes on this clonotype: One junction end does not reproduce the germline sequence, and a read error may be involved. The CDR3 loop is CASSLTSGKGANVLTF. CDR3 sequence (DNA): TGTGCCAGCAGCCTAACCAGCGGGAAAGGGGCCAACGTCCTGACCTTC. The chain has TRBV5-5 and TRBJ2-6; 7 bases fit TRBD2. This CDR3 contains 16 residues. Germline V gene lookup returns CDR1 SGHKS and CDR2 YYEKEE (reference sequence).

This clonotype was seen more than once but under ten times. This chain uses TRBV15 with TRBJ2-5, with D hard to call. V was shortened by 8 bases and J by 3 bases, with 13 bases between the two germline ends. Germline CDR1 and CDR2: LNHNV and YYDKDF (reference sequence). The CDR3 sequence is 13 residues long. Here the CDR3 DNA reads TGTGCCACCGCAGGCAGTCGAGAAGAGACCCAGTACTTC. Translation: CATAGSREETQYF. Full variable domain (missing parts from reference TRBV15 and TRBJ2-5): DAMVIQNPRYQVTQFGKPVTLSCSQTLNHNVMYWYQQKSSQAPKLLFHYYDKDFNNEADTPDNFQSRRPNTSFCFLDIRSPGLGDTAMYLCATAGSREETQYFGPGTRLLVL.

This clonotype was counted many times. V gene TRBV14 combines with J gene TRBJ2-1, with a weak D call TRBD2 (5 bases). The CDR3 spans 14 residues. Germline values: CDR1 SGHDN, CDR2 FVKESK. Trimming stripped 1 base from V and 2 bases from J, with 6 bases between. This CDR3 is CASSQAGTYNEQFF. The DNA of the CDR3 is TGTGCCAGCAGCCAAGCCGGGACCTACAATGAGCAGTTCTTC. Full variable domain (rest looked up from reference TRBV14 and TRBJ2-1): EAGVTQFPSHSVIEKGQTVTLRCDPISGHDNLYWYRRVMGKEIKFLLHFVKESKQDESGMPNNRFLAERTGGTYSTLKVQPAELEDSGVYFCASSQAGTYNEQFFGPGTRLTVL.

The chain employs TRBV12-3 or TRBV12-4 and TRBJ1-1, with no clear D. V dropped 5 bases and J dropped 4 bases, with 11 bases sitting between them. The CDR3 length is 13 residues. The CDR3 loop reads CASSPELVTEAFF. The DNA of the CDR3 is TGTGCCAGCAGTCCGGAACTAGTCACTGAAGCTTTCTTT.

V is TRBV27 and J is TRBJ1-5; D is undetermined. Looked up from germline, CDR1 is MNHEY and CDR2 is SMNVEV (reference sequence). The CDR3 has 15 residues. V was clipped by 3 bases and J by 0 bases, with 9 bases between them. The CDR3 loop reads CASSFKSNSNQPQHF. For the CDR3, the DNA is TGTGCCAGCAGTTTTAAGTCGAATAGCAATCAGCCCCAGCATTTT.

The V gene is TRBV20-1, the J gene TRBJ1-4, with a possible D match to TRBD1 (5 bases). Germline CDR1 is DFQATT and CDR2 is SNEGSKA (reference sequence). Trimming took off 2 bases at V and 8 bases at J, with 18 bases between the two ends. There are 15 residues in the CDR3. The CDR3 sequence is CSARPLEGTGEKLFF. In DNA form, the CDR3 reads TGCAGTGCTAGACCTTTAGAGGGGACCGGCGAAAAACTGTTTTTT.

This clonotype was detected a few times. The CDR3 DNA reads TGTGCCACCAGCAGAGATGATGGACCGGTAGAGACCCAGTACTTC. It encodes CATSRDDGPVETQYF. The chain combines TRBV15 with TRBJ2-5; the D is unclear. Germline lookup yields CDR1 LNHNV and CDR2 YYDKDF (reference sequence). The V end was cut by 0 bases, the J end by 4 bases, with 12 bases between. This CDR3 is built from 15 residues.